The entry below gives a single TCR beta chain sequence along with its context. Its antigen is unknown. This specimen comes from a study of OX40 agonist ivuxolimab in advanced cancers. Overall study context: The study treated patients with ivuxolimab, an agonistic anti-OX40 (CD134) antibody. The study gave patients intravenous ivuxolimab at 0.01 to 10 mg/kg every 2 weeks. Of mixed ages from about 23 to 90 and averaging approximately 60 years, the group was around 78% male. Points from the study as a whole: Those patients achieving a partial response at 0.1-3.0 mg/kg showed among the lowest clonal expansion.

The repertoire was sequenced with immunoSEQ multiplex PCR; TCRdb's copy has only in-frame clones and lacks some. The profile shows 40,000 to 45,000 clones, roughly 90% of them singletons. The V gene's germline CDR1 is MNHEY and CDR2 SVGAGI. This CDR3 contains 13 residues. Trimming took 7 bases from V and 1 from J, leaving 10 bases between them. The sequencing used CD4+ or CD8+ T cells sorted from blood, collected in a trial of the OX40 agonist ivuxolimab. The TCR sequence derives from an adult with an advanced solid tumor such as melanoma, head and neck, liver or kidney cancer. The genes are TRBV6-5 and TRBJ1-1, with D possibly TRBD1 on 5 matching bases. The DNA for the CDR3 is TGTGCCAGCACTAGACAGACGAACACTGAAGCTTTCTTT. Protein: CASTRQTNTEAFF.